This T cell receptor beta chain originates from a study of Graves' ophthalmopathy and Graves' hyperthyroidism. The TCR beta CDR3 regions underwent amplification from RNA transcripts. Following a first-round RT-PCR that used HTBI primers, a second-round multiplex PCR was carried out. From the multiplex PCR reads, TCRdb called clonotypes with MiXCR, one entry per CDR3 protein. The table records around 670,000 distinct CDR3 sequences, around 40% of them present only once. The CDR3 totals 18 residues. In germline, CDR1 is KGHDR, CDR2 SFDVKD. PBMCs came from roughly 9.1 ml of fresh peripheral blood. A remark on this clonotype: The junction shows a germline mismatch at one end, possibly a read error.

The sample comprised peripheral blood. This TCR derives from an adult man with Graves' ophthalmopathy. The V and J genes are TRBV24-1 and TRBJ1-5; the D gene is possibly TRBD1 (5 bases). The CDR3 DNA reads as TGTGCCAGCAGTTTCCGCGGGGGTATTATGGGGAGCAATCAGCCCCAGCATTTT. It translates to CASSFRGGIMGSNQPQHF.